This T cell receptor beta chain is drawn from a study of breast tumors, draining lymph nodes, adjacent tissues. As regards this clonotype: Antigen specificity is unknown. It may be a read error: a sequence one base away is much more abundant. The CDR3 end shows no conserved phenylalanine or tryptophan, and so a read error is likely.

Points from the study as a whole: Most tumor T cells seemingly derive from lymph node, then expand in tumor. That most tumor T cells come from lymph nodes remained unproven. Tumor and nontumor repertoires were significantly more similar in luminal-like than in basal-like breast cancer.

V lost 3 bases and J 4 bases, leaving 12 bases between the germline ends. CDR3 length equals 14 residues. Germline V gene sequence: CDR1 GTSNPN, CDR2 SVGIG (reference sequence). The lymph nodes were axillary draining lymph nodes from breast cancer patients. TCRdb independently ran MiXCR on the multiplex PCR reads; one entry per CDR3 protein. The table has about 150,000 distinct CDR3 sequences, 20% to 25% seen once. This chain connects TRBV30 to TRBJ2-2; D not certain. The sample comprised axillary lymph node tissue. The clonotype originates from a female donor with breast cancer. Some clones in this sample may be carry-over from other donors' samples. The CDR3 region is CAWRNQPSTGELFS. The CDR3 DNA follows: TGTGCCTGGAGGAACCAGCCCAGCACCGGGGAGCTGTTTTCT.